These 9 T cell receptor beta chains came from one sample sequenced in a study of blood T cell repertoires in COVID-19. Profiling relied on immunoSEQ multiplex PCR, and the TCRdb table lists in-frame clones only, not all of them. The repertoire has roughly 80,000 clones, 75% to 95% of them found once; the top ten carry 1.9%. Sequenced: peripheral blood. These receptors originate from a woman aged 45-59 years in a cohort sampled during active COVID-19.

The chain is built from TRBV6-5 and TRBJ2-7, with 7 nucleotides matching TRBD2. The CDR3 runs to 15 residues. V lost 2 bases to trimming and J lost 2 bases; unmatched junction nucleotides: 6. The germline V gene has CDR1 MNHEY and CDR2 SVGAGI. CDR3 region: CASSYGGGSPYEQYF. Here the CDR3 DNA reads TGTGCCAGCAGTTACGGTGGCGGGAGCCCCTACGAGCAGTACTTC.

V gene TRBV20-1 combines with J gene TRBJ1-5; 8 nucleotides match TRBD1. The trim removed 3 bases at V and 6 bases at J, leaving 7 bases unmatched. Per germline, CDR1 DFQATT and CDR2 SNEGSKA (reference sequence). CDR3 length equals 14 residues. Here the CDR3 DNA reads TGCAGTGCTAGTGTCGGACAGGGAACTCAGCCCCAGCATTTT. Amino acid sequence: CSASVGQGTQPQHF.

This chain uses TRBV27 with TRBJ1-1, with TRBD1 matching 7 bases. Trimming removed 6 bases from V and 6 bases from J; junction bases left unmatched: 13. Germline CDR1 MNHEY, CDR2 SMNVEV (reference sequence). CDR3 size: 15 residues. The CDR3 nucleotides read TGTGCCAGCAGGCCAAACCCGGGACAGTTGCCTGAAGCTTTCTTT. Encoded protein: CASRPNPGQLPEAFF.

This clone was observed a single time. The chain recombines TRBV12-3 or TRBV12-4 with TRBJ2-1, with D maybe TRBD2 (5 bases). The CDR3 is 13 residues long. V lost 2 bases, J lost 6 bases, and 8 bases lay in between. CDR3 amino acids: CASSLMAGNEQFF. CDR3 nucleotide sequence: TGTGCCAGCAGTTTAATGGCGGGCAATGAGCAGTTCTTC.

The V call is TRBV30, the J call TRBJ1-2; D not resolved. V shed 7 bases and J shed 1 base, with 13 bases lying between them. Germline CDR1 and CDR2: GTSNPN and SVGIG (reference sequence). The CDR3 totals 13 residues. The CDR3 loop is CALLRGFNYGYTF. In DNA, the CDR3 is TGTGCCTTGCTCAGAGGCTTTAACTATGGCTACACCTTC.

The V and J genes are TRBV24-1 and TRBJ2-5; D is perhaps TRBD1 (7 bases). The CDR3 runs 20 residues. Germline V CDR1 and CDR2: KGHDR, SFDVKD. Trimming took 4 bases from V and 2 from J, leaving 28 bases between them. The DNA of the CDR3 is TGTGCCACCAGTGACTTTTCAAAAGGGGGCGGGACAGCATCGCAAGAGACCCAGTACTTC. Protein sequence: CATSDFSKGGGTASQETQYF.

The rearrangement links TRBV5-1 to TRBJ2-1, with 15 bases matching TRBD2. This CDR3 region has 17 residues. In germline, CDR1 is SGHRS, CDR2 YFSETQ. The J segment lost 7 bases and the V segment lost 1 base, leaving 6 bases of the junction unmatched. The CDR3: CASSLRTSGRAKNEQFF. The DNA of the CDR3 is TGCGCCAGCAGCTTGAGGACTAGCGGGAGGGCTAAGAATGAGCAGTTCTTC.

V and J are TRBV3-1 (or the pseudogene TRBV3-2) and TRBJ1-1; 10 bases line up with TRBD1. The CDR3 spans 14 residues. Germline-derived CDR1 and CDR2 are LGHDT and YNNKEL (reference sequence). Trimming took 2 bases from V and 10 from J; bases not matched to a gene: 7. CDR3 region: CASSQRVRDRGAFF. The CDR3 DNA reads TGTGCCAGCAGCCAAAGGGTCAGGGACAGGGGAGCTTTCTTT.

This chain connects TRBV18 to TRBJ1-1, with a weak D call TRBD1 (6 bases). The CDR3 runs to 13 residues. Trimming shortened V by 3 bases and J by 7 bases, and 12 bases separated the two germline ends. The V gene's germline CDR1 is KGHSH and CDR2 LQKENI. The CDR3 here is CASSPRAGDEAFF. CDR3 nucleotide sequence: TGTGCCAGCTCACCCAGGGCAGGGGATGAAGCTTTCTTT.